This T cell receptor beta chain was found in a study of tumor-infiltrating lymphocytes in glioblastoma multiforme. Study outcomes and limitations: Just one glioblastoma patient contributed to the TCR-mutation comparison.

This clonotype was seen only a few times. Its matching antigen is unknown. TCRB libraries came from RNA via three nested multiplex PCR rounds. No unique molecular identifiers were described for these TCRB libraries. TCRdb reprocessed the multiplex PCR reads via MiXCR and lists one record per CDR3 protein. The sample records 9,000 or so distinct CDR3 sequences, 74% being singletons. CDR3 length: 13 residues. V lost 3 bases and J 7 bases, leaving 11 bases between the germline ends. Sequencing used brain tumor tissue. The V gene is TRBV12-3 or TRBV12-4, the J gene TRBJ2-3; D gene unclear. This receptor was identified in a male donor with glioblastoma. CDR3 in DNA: TGTGCCAGCAGTTTGGGGATCCGGAATACGCAGTATTTT. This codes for CASSLGIRNTQYF.